This T cell receptor beta chain was obtained from a study of shared clonotypes between healthy human individuals. The data were produced by immunoSEQ multiplex PCR, yet TCRdb's version contains in-frame clones alone and is incomplete. The sample contains more than 2 million clones, approximately 95% of which appear only once. The germline V gene has CDR1 SQVTM and CDR2 ANQGSEA. Trimming took off 7 bases at V and 7 bases at J, with 17 bases between the two ends. This CDR3 contains 13 residues. In regard to this clone: Its antigen remains unidentified.

Study observations and caveats: Compared with memory subsets, naive subsets generally had larger estimated richness. Clonotype sharing among donors, it was expected, would be affected by sequencing depth. Only blood was sampled; tissue repertoires likely differ. Generation probabilities were higher for clonotypes shared across all four sorted-subset donors than for unshared ones.

The origin of this receptor is a man aged 18-30 years in good health. The sample was naive CD4+ T cells sorted from blood. The subset: CD45RA+ positively selected. This chain uses TRBV29-1 with TRBJ2-1, with D unresolved. The CDR3 here is CSADTGGINEQFF. CDR3 bases: TGCAGCGCCGATACGGGCGGAATTAATGAGCAGTTCTTC.